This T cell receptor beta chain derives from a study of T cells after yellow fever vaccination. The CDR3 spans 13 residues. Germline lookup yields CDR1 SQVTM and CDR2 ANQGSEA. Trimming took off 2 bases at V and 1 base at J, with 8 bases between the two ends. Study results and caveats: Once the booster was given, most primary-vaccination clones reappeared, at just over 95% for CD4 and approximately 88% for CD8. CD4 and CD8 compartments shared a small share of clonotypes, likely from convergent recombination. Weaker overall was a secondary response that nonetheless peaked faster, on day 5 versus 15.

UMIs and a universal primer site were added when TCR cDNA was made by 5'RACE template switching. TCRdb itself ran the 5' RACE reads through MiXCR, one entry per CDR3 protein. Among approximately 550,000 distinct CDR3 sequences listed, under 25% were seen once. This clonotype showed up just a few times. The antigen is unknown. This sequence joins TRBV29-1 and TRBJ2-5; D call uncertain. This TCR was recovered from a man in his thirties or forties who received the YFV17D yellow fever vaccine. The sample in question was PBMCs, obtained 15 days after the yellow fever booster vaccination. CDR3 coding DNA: TGCAGCGTTGAACCCGGATCCCAAGAGACCCAGTACTTC. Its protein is CSVEPGSQETQYF.